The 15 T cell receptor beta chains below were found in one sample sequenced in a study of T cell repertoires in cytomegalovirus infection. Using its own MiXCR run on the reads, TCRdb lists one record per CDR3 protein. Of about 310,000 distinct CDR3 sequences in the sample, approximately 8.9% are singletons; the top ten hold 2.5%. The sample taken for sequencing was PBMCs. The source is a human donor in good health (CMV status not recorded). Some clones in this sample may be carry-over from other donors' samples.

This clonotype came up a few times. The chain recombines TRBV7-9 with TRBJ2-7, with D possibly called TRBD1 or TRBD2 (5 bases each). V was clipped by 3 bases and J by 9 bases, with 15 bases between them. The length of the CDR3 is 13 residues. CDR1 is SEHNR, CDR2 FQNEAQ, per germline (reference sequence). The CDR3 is CASSLGRIEGQYV. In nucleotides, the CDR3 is TGTGCCAGCAGCTTGGGACGTATTGAAGGGCAGTACGTC.

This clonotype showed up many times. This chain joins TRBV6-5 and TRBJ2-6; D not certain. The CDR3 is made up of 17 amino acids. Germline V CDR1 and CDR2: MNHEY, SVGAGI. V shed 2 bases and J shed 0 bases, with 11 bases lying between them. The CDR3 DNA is TGTGCCAGCAGTTACGCCTCTCTCTCCTCTGGGGCCAACGTCCTGACTTTC. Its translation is CASSYASLSSGANVLTF.

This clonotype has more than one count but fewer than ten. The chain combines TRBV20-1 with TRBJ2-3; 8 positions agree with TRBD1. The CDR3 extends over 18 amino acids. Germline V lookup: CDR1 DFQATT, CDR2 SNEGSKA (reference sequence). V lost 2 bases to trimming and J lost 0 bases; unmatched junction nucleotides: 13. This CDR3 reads CSARPAGGAAGSTDTQYF. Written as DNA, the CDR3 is TGCAGTGCTAGACCCGCAGGGGGCGCTGCCGGTAGCACAGATACGCAGTATTTT.

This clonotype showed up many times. The CDR3 sequence is CASSLFLGTGATNEKLFF. The CDR3 region has the DNA TGTGCCAGCAGTTTATTCCTAGGGACAGGAGCAACTAATGAAAAACTGTTTTTT. The chain links TRBV28 to TRBJ1-4, with 8 positions matching TRBD1. V gave up 1 base and J gave up 0 bases; unmatched junction bases: 7. The CDR3 consists of 18 residues. Germline V gene data show CDR1 as MDHEN and CDR2 as SYDVKM.

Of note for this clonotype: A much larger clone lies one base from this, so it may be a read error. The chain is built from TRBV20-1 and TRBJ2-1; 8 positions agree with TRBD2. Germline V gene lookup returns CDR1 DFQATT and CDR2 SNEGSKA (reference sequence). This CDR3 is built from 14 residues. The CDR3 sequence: CSARRAGAYNELFF. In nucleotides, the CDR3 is TGCAGTGCTAGGAGAGCGGGGGCCTACAATGAGCTGTTCTTC.

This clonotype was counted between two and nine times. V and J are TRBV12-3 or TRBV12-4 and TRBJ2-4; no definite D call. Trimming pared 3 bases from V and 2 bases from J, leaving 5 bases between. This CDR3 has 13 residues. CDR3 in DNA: TGTGCCAGCAGTTTGAGGTCCAAAAACATTCAGTACTTC. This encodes CASSLRSKNIQYF.

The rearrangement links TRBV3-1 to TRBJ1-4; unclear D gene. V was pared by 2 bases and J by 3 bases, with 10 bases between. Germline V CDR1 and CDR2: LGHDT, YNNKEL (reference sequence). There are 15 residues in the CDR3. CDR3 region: CASSQWSDPNEKLFF. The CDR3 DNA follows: TGTGCCAGCAGCCAATGGTCGGACCCTAATGAAAAACTGTTTTTT.

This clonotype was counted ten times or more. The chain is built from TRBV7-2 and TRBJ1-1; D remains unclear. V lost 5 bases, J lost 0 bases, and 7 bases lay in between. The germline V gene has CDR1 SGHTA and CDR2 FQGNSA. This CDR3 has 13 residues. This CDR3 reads CASSPLMNTEAFF. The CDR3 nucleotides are TGTGCCAGCAGCCCCCTCATGAACACTGAAGCTTTCTTT.

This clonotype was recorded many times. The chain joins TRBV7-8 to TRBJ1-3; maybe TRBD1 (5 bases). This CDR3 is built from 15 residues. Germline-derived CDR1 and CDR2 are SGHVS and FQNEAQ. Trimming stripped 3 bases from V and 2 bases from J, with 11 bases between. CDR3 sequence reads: CASSLLQGTGNTIYF. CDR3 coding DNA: TGTGCCAGCAGCTTGTTGCAGGGAACTGGAAACACCATATATTTT.

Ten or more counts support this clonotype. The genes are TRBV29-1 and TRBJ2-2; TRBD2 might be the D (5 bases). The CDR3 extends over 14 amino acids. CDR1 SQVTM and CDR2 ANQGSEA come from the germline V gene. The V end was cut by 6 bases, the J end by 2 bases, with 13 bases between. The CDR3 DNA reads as TGCAGCGTGGAGGAAGTTGCTAACACCGGGGAGCTGTTTTTT. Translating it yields CSVEEVANTGELFF.

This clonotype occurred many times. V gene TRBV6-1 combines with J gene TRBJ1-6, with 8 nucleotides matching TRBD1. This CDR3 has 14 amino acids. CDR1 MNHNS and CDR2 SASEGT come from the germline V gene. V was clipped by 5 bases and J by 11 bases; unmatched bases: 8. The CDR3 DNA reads TGTGCCAGCAGTTATCAGGGGGCGATGACACCCCTCCACTTT. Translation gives CASSYQGAMTPLHF.

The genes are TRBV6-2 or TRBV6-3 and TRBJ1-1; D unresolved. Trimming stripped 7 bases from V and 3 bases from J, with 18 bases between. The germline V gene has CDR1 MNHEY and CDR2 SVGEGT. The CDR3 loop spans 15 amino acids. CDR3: CASIQGWDSDTEAFF. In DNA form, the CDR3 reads TGTGCCAGCATTCAAGGGTGGGATTCGGACACTGAAGCTTTCTTT.

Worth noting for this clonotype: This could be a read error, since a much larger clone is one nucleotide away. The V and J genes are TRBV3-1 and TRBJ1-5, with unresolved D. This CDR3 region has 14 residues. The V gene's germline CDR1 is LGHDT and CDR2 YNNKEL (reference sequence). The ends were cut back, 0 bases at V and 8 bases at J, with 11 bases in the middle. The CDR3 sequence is CASSQDLRIKPQHF. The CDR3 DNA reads TGTGCCAGCAGCCAAGACCTGAGAATCAAGCCCCAGCATTTT.

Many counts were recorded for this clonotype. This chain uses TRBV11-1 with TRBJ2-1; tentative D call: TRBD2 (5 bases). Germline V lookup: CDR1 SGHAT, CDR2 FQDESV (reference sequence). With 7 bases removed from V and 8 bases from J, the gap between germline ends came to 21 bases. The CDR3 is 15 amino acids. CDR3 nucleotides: TGTGCCAGCAAGGATGACCCCGGAGGTCGCGATGAGCAGTTCTTC. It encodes CASKDDPGGRDEQFF.

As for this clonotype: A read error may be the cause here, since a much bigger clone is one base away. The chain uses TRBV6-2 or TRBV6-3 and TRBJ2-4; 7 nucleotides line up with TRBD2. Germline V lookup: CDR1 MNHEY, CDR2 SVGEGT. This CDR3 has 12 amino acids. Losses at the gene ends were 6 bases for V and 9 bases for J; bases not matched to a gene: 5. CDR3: CASSPAGSIQYF. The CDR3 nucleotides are TGTGCCAGCAGCCCAGCGGGGAGCATTCAGTACTTC.